These T cell receptor beta chains were read from a single sample in a study of T-cell reconstitution after alpha-beta-depleted transplantation in children. A single record per CDR3 protein comes from TCRdb applying MiXCR to the PCR reads. The sample gives about 90,000 distinct CDR3 sequences, roughly 8% of which show up once; about 7% is in the top ten. The specimen was PBMCs from the stem cell graft donor, collected from the stem cell graft. Receptors originate from a human donor who donated a stem cell graft to a child with congenital amegakaryocytic thrombocytopenia. Both conserved end residues are part of each CDR3. Fields, in order: D gene, CDR3 length, V gene, clone size, J gene, CDR3 DNA, CDR3 protein. The D gene is left open where the match is weak. Clone size is shown for a subset of rows, as once, few, many or a class of expanded clone.

D: -
length: 14
V: TRBV5-1
size: many
J: TRBJ2-1
DNA: TGCGCCAGCAGCTTGGAGCCAGGGAACAATGAGCAGTTCTTC
CDR3: CASSLEPGNNEQFF

D: TRBD1
length: 13
V: TRBV12-3/TRBV12-4
size: many
J: TRBJ1-1
DNA: TGTGCCAGCAGCGGACAGGGGGCGACTGAAGCTTTCTTT
CDR3: CASSGQGATEAFF

D: -
length: 13
V: TRBV5-5
size: many
J: TRBJ1-1
DNA: TGTGCCAGCAGCTTTTCCAGTCCCACTGAAGCTTTCTTT
CDR3: CASSFSSPTEAFF

D: -
length: 13
V: TRBV20-1
size: -
J: TRBJ1-5
DNA: TGCAGTGCTAGCGGGGACAGCAATCAGCCCCAGCATTTT
CDR3: CSASGDSNQPQHF

D: -
length: 12
V: TRBV20-1
size: many
J: TRBJ1-5
DNA: TGCAGTGCGACCGACGGTAATCAGCCCCAGCATTTT
CDR3: CSATDGNQPQHF

D: -
length: 13
V: TRBV30
size: many
J: TRBJ1-1
DNA: TGTGCCTGGGACAAGGGGGAGGACACTGAAGCTTTCTTT
CDR3: CAWDKGEDTEAFF

D: TRBD2
length: 15
V: TRBV5-1
size: many
J: TRBJ2-7
DNA: TGCGCCAGCAGAAGAACAACCGGGACTAGCTACGAGCAGTACTTC
CDR3: CASRRTTGTSYEQYF

D: TRBD1
length: 13
V: TRBV20-1
size: -
J: TRBJ1-1
DNA: TGCAGTGCGTCGGGACAGAGACCTGAGTGGCCTTTCTTT
CDR3: CSASGQRPEWPFF

D: TRBD1
length: 15
V: TRBV7-9
size: many
J: TRBJ2-5
DNA: TGTGCCAGCAAAATAACAGGGGGACACGCGGAGACCCAGTACTTC
CDR3: CASKITGGHAETQYF

D: -
length: 13
V: TRBV12-3/TRBV12-4
size: many
J: TRBJ1-5
DNA: TGTGCCAGCAGTTTAGGGGTAAATCAGCCCCAGCATTTT
CDR3: CASSLGVNQPQHF

D: -
length: 15
V: TRBV3-1
size: many
J: TRBJ1-2
DNA: TGTGCCAGCAGCCAAGATCGAGCGGGATCCTATGGCTACACCTTC
CDR3: CASSQDRAGSYGYTF

D: -
length: 16
V: TRBV5-1
size: many
J: TRBJ1-3
DNA: TGCGCCAGCAGCTTGTCACGGACGGACTCTGGAAACACCATATATTTT
CDR3: CASSLSRTDSGNTIYF

D: -
length: 16
V: TRBV28
size: many
J: TRBJ1-4
DNA: TGTGCCAGCAGTTTACGGGGAGGGGCGACTAATGAAAAACTGTTTTTT
CDR3: CASSLRGGATNEKLFF

D: -
length: 14
V: TRBV7-2
size: many
J: TRBJ2-7
DNA: TGTGCCAGCAGCAAGTTCAGGGGATCCTACGAGCAGTACTTC
CDR3: CASSKFRGSYEQYF

D: -
length: 13
V: TRBV6-2/TRBV6-3
size: many
J: TRBJ2-5
DNA: TGTGCCAGCAGTTACGATGGGGAAGAGACCCAGTACTTC
CDR3: CASSYDGEETQYF

D: TRBD1
length: 14
V: TRBV28
size: -
J: TRBJ1-2
DNA: TGTGCCAGCAGTCAGGTTGGGACAGGCCTCGGCTACACCTTC
CDR3: CASSQVGTGLGYTF

D: TRBD1
length: 17
V: TRBV24-1
size: many
J: TRBJ2-5
DNA: TGTGCCACCAGTGATTTGCCGACAGGGCCCGGAGAGGAGACCCAGTACTTC
CDR3: CATSDLPTGPGEETQYF

D: -
length: 12
V: TRBV20-1
size: many
J: TRBJ2-1
DNA: TGCAGTGCTGAGACCTCCTACAATGAGCAGTTCTTC
CDR3: CSAETSYNEQFF

D: -
length: 15
V: TRBV28
size: many
J: TRBJ2-6
DNA: TGTGCCAGCAGTAGGGACGGCACTGGGGCCAACGTCCTGACTTTC
CDR3: CASSRDGTGANVLTF